This is a list of T cell receptor beta chains from one sample in a study of shared T cell receptors in the human thymus. Method: immunoSEQ multiplex PCR; TCRdb's copy keeps in-frame clones and lacks some. The sample shows 640,000 or so clones, 70% to 90% of them seen only once. A further study also used this sample, focusing on human thymus T cells.

Source material: thymocytes. The receptors were sampled from a boy under two years old with a congenital heart defect. Each CDR3 is given with its conserved first and last residue. Each record gives: V gene, clone size, D gene, J gene, CDR3 DNA, CDR3 protein. The D gene is left open where the match is weak. Where a row states a size, it is once, few, many or the class of an expanded clone; other rows omit it.

TRBV28	.	.	TRBJ2-1	TGTGCCAGCAGTTTGGGCCTGTCCAATGAGCAGTTCTTC	CASSLGLSNEQFF
TRBV2	once	.	TRBJ1-5	TGTGCCAGCGCGGCCGCCGAATTTCAGCCCCAGCATTTT	CASAAAEFQPQHF
TRBV28	few	TRBD1	TRBJ2-7	TGTGCCAGCAGCCCCCCGGGACAGGACTACGAGCAGTACTTC	CASSPPGQDYEQYF
TRBV19	.	TRBD1	TRBJ2-1	TGTGCCAGTAGTGACAGGGGGTGGGTCAATGAGCAGTTCTTC	CASSDRGWVNEQFF
TRBV5-4	.	.	TRBJ1-1	TGTGCCAGCAGCTTTCATGGGGCAACTGAAGCTTTCTTT	CASSFHGATEAFF
TRBV28	.	TRBD1	TRBJ2-7	TGTGCCAGCAGTTCCGAATACCGGGACAGGTCCCCCTACGAGCAGTACTTC	CASSSEYRDRSPYEQYF
TRBV5-1	few	TRBD2	TRBJ2-7	TGCGCCAGCAGCCCCCCTTCTGGTCGCGGGGGAATCTACGAGCAGTACTTC	CASSPPSGRGGIYEQYF
TRBV30	.	.	TRBJ1-3	TGTGCCTGGAGTGTACTTGGAAACACCATATATTTT	CAWSVLGNTIYF
TRBV5-1	.	.	TRBJ2-7	TGCGCCAGCAGCTTGACCGGGACACCAACCTACGAGCAGTACTTC	CASSLTGTPTYEQYF
TRBV7-9	.	TRBD1	TRBJ1-5	TGTGCCAGCAGCCCTGGACAGGGCAATCAGCCCCAGCATTTT	CASSPGQGNQPQHF
TRBV5-6	.	TRBD1	TRBJ2-1	TGTGCCAGCAGCTTGACAGGGGCCTACAATGAGCAGTTCTTC	CASSLTGAYNEQFF
TRBV27	.	TRBD2	TRBJ2-7	TGTGCCAGCAGTTTATTGGCTAGCGGGAGAGGGCCGGAGCAGTACTTC	CASSLLASGRGPEQYF
TRBV2	.	TRBD2	TRBJ2-1	TGTGCCAACAGCGGGAACCAGCCCCATGAGCAGTTCTTC	CANSGNQPHEQFF
TRBV11-1	.	.	TRBJ2-7	TGTGCCAGCAGCTTAGCTTCAGGGGAGTCATCCTACGAGCAGTACTTC	CASSLASGESSYEQYF
TRBV7-9	.	.	TRBJ2-1	TGTGCCAGCAGCTTAGATCAGGGGCGCAATGAGCAGTTCTTC	CASSLDQGRNEQFF
TRBV30	once	TRBD1	TRBJ2-7	TGTGCCTGGAGTGTACAGGGGCGGACCTACGAGCAGTACTTC	CAWSVQGRTYEQYF
TRBV6-5	.	.	TRBJ2-7	TGTGCCAGCAGTTACGCTAGCGAGTACGAGCAGTACTTC	CASSYASEYEQYF
TRBV2	.	.	TRBJ2-3	TGTGCCAGCAGTGCGCCCTTCGATTTGACCGGGTCCCAACTCACAGATACGCAGTATTTT	CASSAPFDLTGSQLTDTQYF